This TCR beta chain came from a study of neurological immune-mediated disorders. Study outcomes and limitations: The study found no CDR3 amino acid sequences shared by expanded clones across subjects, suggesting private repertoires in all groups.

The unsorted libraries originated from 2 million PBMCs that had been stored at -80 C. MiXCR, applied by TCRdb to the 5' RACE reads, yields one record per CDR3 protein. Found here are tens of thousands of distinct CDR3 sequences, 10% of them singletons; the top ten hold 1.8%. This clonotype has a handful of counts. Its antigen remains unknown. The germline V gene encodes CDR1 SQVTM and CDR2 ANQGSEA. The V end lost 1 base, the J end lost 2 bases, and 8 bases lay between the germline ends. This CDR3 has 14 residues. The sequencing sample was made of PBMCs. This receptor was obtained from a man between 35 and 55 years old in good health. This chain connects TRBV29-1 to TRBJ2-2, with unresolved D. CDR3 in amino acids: CSVEGSHNTGELFF. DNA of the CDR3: TGCAGCGTTGAAGGTTCCCATAACACCGGGGAGCTGTTTTTT.